This entry lists 23 T cell receptor beta chains sequenced from one sample in a study of cytomegalovirus exposure and HLA in healthy donors. The PCR employed 60 Vbeta primers together with 13 Jbeta primers. Sequencing used immunoSEQ multiplex PCR; TCRdb keeps in-frame clones, though not all of them. The sample data list 70,000 to 80,000 clones. The sample taken for sequencing was PBMCs. The receptors stem from a man aged 35 to 55 in good health and CMV-seronegative.

The rearrangement links TRBV14 to TRBJ2-6; unclear D gene. The CDR3 spans 16 residues. V lost 1 base and J lost 2, with 9 bases in between. CDR1 SGHDN and CDR2 FVKESK come from the germline V gene. CDR3 sequence reads: CASSQVSFPGANVLTF. The DNA for the CDR3 is TGTGCCAGCAGCCAAGTGTCGTTTCCTGGGGCCAACGTCCTGACTTTC.

The chain is built from TRBV9 and TRBJ2-7; 7 nucleotides line up with TRBD1. The germline gives CDR1 SGDLS, CDR2 YYNGEE. The CDR3 extends over 15 amino acids. J gave up 1 base and V 0 bases, and 4 bases lay outside the gene matches. CDR3 protein: CASSVDGTASYEQYF. CDR3 nucleotides: TGTGCCAGCAGCGTAGACGGGACAGCTTCCTACGAGCAGTACTTC.

V gene TRBV5-1 combines with J gene TRBJ1-1; D unresolved. Germline CDR1 is SGHRS and CDR2 is YFSETQ. The ends were cut back, 4 bases at V and 0 bases at J, with 10 bases in the middle. The CDR3 length is 14 residues. The CDR3 loop reads CASSPDGVNTEAFF. Written as DNA, the CDR3 is TGCGCCAGCAGCCCCGACGGGGTGAACACTGAAGCTTTCTTT.

The genes are TRBV4-1 and TRBJ1-5; 8 nucleotides align to TRBD1. CDR1 is MGHRA, CDR2 YSYEKL, per germline. V lost 0 bases, J lost 6 bases, and 7 bases stayed unmatched. The CDR3 sequence is 16 residues long. The CDR3 region is CASSQEFTGGGQPQHF. The CDR3 DNA reads TGCGCCAGCAGCCAAGAATTTACAGGGGGGGGTCAGCCCCAGCATTTT.

The V and J genes are TRBV28 and TRBJ1-6, with D tentatively TRBD1 (6 bases). Germline CDR1 and CDR2: MDHEN and SYDVKM. The CDR3 sequence is 12 residues long. Deletions cut 3 bases from V and 14 bases from J, with 11 bases between. The CDR3 protein is CASSFNRVTLHF. As DNA, the CDR3 is TGTGCCAGCAGTTTTAACAGGGTCACCCTCCACTTT. Variable domain in full (rest from reference TRBV28 and TRBJ1-6): DVKVTQSSRYLVKRTGEKVFLECVQDMDHENMFWYRQDPGLGLRLIYFSYDVKMKEKGDIPEGYSVSREKKERFSLILESASTNQTSMYLCASSFNRVTLHFGNGTRLTVT.

The genes are TRBV19 and TRBJ1-6; maybe TRBD1 (6 bases). The V gene's germline CDR1 is LNHDA and CDR2 SQIVND (reference sequence). Trimming cost V 7 bases and J 11 bases, with 12 bases left between them. This CDR3 region has 12 residues. CDR3 bases: TGTGCCAGTAATACAGGGCTGACACCCCTCCACTTT. Translating gives CASNTGLTPLHF. Together with reference TRBV19 and TRBJ1-6, the CDR3 gives the full variable domain: DGGITQSPKYLFRKEGQNVTLSCEQNLNHDAMYWYRQDPGQGLRLIYYSQIVNDFQKGDIAEGYSVSREKKESFPLTVTSAQKNPTAFYLCASNTGLTPLHFGNGTRLTVT.

The chain joins TRBV4-2 to TRBJ2-3; D uncertain. CDR3 length: 14 amino acids. Germline V CDR1 and CDR2: LGHNA, YNFKEQ. Trimming removed 0 bases from V and 6 bases from J, with 10 bases in between. CDR3 in DNA: TGTGCCAGCAGCCAAGATAGAGCCAAGGATACGCAGTATTTT. Its translation is CASSQDRAKDTQYF.

In DNA form, the CDR3 reads TGTGCCTGGAGCGGGGTCAACACCGGGGAGCTGTTTTTT. As protein: CAWSGVNTGELFF. The chain couples TRBV30 to TRBJ2-2, with D possibly matching TRBD2 (5 bases). Germline V CDR1 and CDR2: GTSNPN, SVGIG (reference sequence). Trimming cost V 3 bases and J 2 bases, with 7 bases left between them. CDR3 length: 13 residues.

V and J are TRBV13 and TRBJ2-1, with TRBD1 identical over 7 bases. The V gene end was trimmed by 1 base and the J gene end by 6 bases; junction bases not matched to a gene: 12. The germline V gene has CDR1 PRHDT and CDR2 FYEKMQ (reference sequence). This CDR3 has 17 amino acids. This CDR3 is CASSLVGMTGMGNEQFF. Here the CDR3 DNA reads TGTGCCAGCAGCTTAGTGGGAATGACAGGGATGGGCAATGAGCAGTTCTTC.

The rearrangement uses TRBV30 and TRBJ2-1, with 10 bases fitting TRBD2. The CDR3 is made up of 15 amino acids. With 7 bases clipped from V and 7 bases from J, the junction kept 13 bases outside the gene matches. From germline, CDR1 is GTSNPN and CDR2 SVGIG (reference sequence). CDR3 in DNA: TGTGCCTTAGAGAGCGGGGGGGCTCCGAAAAATGAGCAGTTCTTC. Translation gives CALESGGAPKNEQFF.

V and J are TRBV4-1 and TRBJ2-2; no clear D. Trimming shortened V by 1 base and J by 1 base, and 7 bases separated the two germline ends. The germline gives CDR1 MGHRA, CDR2 YSYEKL. The CDR3 totals 15 residues. CDR3 amino acids: CASSQGLRNTGELFF. In DNA, the CDR3 is TGCGCCAGCAGCCAAGGTCTTCGGAACACCGGGGAGCTGTTTTTT.

The DNA for the CDR3 is TGTGCCAGCAGCCCGGGGACAGGCGATAGCAATCAGCCCCAGCATTTT. It yields the protein CASSPGTGDSNQPQHF. The chain recombines TRBV5-6 with TRBJ1-5, with 8 bases matching TRBD1. With V trimmed by 4 bases and J by 0 bases, 6 bases remained unmatched. Germline V gives CDR1 SGHDT, CDR2 YYEEEE. This CDR3 is 16 amino acids long.

The J gene is TRBJ2-5, the V gene TRBV7-2, with D maybe TRBD2 (6 bases). This CDR3 is 16 amino acids long. With 5 bases removed from V and 5 bases from J, the gap between germline ends came to 21 bases. Germline-derived CDR1 and CDR2 are SGHTA and FQGNSA. CDR3 nucleotide sequence: TGTGCCAGCAGCCCCCGCCGCGGGGCGGTGGGCGAGACCCAGTACTTC. It translates to CASSPRRGAVGETQYF.

The genes are TRBV29-1 and TRBJ2-7, with 11 nucleotides matching TRBD1. Germline CDR1 is SQVTM and CDR2 is ANQGSEA. CDR3 length: 14 amino acids. Trimming took 3 bases from V and 3 from J; bases not matched to a gene: 4. CDR3 in amino acids: CSVEYGTGGYEQYF. The CDR3 DNA follows: TGCAGCGTTGAGTATGGGACAGGGGGCTACGAGCAGTACTTC.

The CDR3 sequence: CAPNGPGAYTGTNEKLFF. The CDR3 DNA sequence: TGTGCCCCCAATGGGCCAGGGGCCTATACAGGAACTAATGAAAAACTGTTTTTT. V gene TRBV30 combines with J gene TRBJ1-4; D possibly corresponds to TRBD1 (6 bases). The CDR3 has 18 amino acids. The ends were cut back, 8 bases at V and 1 base at J, with 26 bases in the middle. Germline V CDR1 and CDR2: GTSNPN, SVGIG (reference sequence).

This chain links TRBV5-1 with TRBJ2-7; maybe TRBD1 (5 bases). This CDR3 is built from 13 residues. Germline V gene sequence: CDR1 SGHRS, CDR2 YFSETQ. V lost 2 bases and J 2 bases, leaving 8 bases between the germline ends. In DNA form, the CDR3 reads TGCGCCAGCAGCTTACCGGACACCTACGAGCAGTACTTC. It specifies CASSLPDTYEQYF.

The chain couples TRBV5-1 to TRBJ1-1; no clear D gene. Trimming took 0 bases from V and 5 from J, leaving 8 bases between them. CDR1 and CDR2 from the germline V gene are SGHRS and YFSETQ. The CDR3 is 13 amino acids. The CDR3, as DNA: TGCGCCAGCAGCTTGGACAAGCGTACTGAAGCTTTCTTT. It yields the protein CASSLDKRTEAFF.

This chain uses TRBV5-1 with TRBJ1-6; D is undetermined. CDR3 length: 19 amino acids. The V end lost 3 bases, the J end lost 6 bases, and 25 bases lay between the germline ends. CDR1 is SGHRS and CDR2 is YFSETQ in the germline V gene. The CDR3 loop is CASSSQPSTGRERNSPLHF. The DNA of the CDR3 is TGCGCCAGCAGCTCCCAACCATCCACGGGAAGGGAGCGTAATTCACCCCTCCACTTT.

The gene calls are TRBV28 and TRBJ2-3, with 9 nucleotides matching TRBD2. Germline V lookup: CDR1 MDHEN, CDR2 SYDVKM. The trim removed 6 bases at V and 4 bases at J, leaving 8 bases unmatched. The CDR3 sequence is 15 residues long. This CDR3 reads CASSPAGLAADTQYF. CDR3 bases: TGTGCCAGCAGCCCAGCGGGACTAGCCGCAGATACGCAGTATTTT.

V is TRBV5-6 and J is TRBJ2-5, with a tentative D call TRBD2 (6 bases). The germline V gene has CDR1 SGHDT and CDR2 YYEEEE. The CDR3 runs 14 residues. The ends were cut back, 6 bases at V and 5 bases at J, with 17 bases in the middle. CDR3 amino acids: CASNPTSRWETQYF. The DNA of the CDR3 is TGTGCCAGCAACCCCACTAGCCGCTGGGAGACCCAGTACTTC.

This rearrangement joins TRBV2 to TRBJ1-6; D uncertain. There are 19 residues in the CDR3. V was trimmed by 4 bases and J by 0 bases, leaving 19 bases between them. Germline-derived CDR1 and CDR2 are SNHLY and FYNNEI. In nucleotides, the CDR3 is TGTGCCAGCAGTGTGGCGGTCCTCGAGGTCGCCTCCTATAATTCACCCCTCCACTTT. This gives the protein CASSVAVLEVASYNSPLHF.

The chain combines TRBV4-1 with TRBJ1-2, with TRBD1 matching over 8 bases. From germline, CDR1 is MGHRA and CDR2 YSYEKL. J lost 0 bases, V lost 1 base, and 7 bases had no gene match. The CDR3 is made up of 17 amino acids. The CDR3 bases are TGCGCCAGCAGCCAAGGGGGGACAGGCAGAACTAACTATGGCTACACCTTC. It is translated as CASSQGGTGRTNYGYTF.

J is TRBJ1-2 and V is TRBV18; perhaps TRBD1 as D (5 bases). This CDR3 is built from 12 residues. V was shortened by 3 bases and J by 5 bases, with 7 bases between the two germline ends. The germline gives CDR1 KGHSH, CDR2 LQKENI. The CDR3 here is CASSPDKYGYTF. The CDR3 region has the DNA TGTGCCAGCTCACCGGACAAGTATGGCTACACCTTC.